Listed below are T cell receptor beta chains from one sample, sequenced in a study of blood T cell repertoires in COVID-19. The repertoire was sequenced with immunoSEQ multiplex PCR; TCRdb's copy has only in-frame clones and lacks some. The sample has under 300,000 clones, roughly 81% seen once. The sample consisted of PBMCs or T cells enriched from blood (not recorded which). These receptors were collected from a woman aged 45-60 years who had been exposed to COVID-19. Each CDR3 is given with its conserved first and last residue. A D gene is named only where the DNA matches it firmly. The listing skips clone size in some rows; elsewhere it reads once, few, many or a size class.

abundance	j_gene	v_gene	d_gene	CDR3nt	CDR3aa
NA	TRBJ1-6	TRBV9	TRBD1	TGTGCCAGCAGCGTAGGGGGACAGGGTAGATCACCCCTCCACTTT	CASSVGGQGRSPLHF
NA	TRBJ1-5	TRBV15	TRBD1	TGTGCCACCAGCAGAGACGAGGGACAGGGACGAATCTCTAGCAATCAGCCCCAGCATTTT	CATSRDEGQGRISSNQPQHF
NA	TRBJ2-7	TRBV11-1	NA	TGTGCCAGCAGCTTAGAAGGAGGCTACGAGCAGTACTTC	CASSLEGGYEQYF
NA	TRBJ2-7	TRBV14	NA	TGTGCCAGCAGCCAAGATCTTTCCGACGAGCAGTACTTC	CASSQDLSDEQYF
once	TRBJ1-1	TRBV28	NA	TGTGCCAGCAGCCTCTTAGTACCGAACACTGAAGCTTTCTTT	CASSLLVPNTEAFF
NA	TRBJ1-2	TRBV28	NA	TGTGCCAGCAGTTTAACAGGGCCTGGGAATGGCTACACCTTC	CASSLTGPGNGYTF
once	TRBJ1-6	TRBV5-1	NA	TGCGCCAGCAGCTTGCAAACAGACGAACCCCTCCACTTT	CASSLQTDEPLHF
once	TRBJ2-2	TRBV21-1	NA	TGTGCCAGCAGCAAATCGGGGGGCGCTAACGCGAACACCGGGGAGCTGTTTTTT	CASSKSGGANANTGELFF
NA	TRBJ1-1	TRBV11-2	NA	TGTGCCAGCAGCTTAGTTTGGGGGCGCGCCATGAACACTGAAGCTTTCTTT	CASSLVWGRAMNTEAFF
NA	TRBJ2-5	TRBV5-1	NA	TGCGCCAGCAGCTTGGATGCTAGCGGTAGGGGGGAGACCCAGTACTTC	CASSLDASGRGETQYF
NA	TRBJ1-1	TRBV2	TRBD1	TGTGCCAGCAGGAGGGACAGCGATGTCTTTGGGGACACTGAAGCTTTCTTT	CASRRDSDVFGDTEAFF
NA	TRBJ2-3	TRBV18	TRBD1	TGTGCCAGCTCACGGGACAGGGGGGGTCCAGATACGCAGTATTTT	CASSRDRGGPDTQYF
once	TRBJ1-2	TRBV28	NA	TGTGCCAGCACCCCCACAGGGTTTCGCTATGGCTACACCTTC	CASTPTGFRYGYTF
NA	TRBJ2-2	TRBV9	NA	TGTGCCAGCAGCATAAAGGGAGCAGGGAGGAGCACCGGGGAGCTGTTTTTT	CASSIKGAGRSTGELFF
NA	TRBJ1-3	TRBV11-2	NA	TGTGCCAGCAGCTTCGCCGGGGGTCTGAGCTCTGGAAACACCATATATTTT	CASSFAGGLSSGNTIYF
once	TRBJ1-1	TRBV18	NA	TGTGCCAGCTCACCAGACCCAGGGTCGGCGAACACTGAAGCTTTCTTT	CASSPDPGSANTEAFF
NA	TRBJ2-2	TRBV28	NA	TGTGCCAGCTATCGGACCGGGGAGCTGTTTTTT	CASYRTGELFF
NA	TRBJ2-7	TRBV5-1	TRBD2	TGCGCCAGCAGCTTGGAGGGACTAGCGTCCTACGAGCAGTACTTC	CASSLEGLASYEQYF
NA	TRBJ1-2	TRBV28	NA	TGTGCCAGCAGCGGGGGGGTAGCTATGGGCTATGGCTACACCTTC	CASSGGVAMGYGYTF
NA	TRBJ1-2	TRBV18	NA	TGTGCCAGCTCACCCAGACAGAACCCAAACTATGGCTACACCTTC	CASSPRQNPNYGYTF
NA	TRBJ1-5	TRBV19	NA	TGTGCCAGTAGCCCGGCTGAGTGGGGGCTGCCGAATCAGCCCCAGCATTTT	CASSPAEWGLPNQPQHF
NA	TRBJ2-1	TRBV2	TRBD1	TGTGCCAGCAGCGACAGGGCTCTCAACAATGAGCAGTTCTTC	CASSDRALNNEQFF
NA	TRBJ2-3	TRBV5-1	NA	TGCGCCAGCAGCTTGATTTTAGGCAGGGATACAGATACGCAGTATTTT	CASSLILGRDTDTQYF
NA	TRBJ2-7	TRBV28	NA	TGTGCCAGCACCGGAGGGAGTACCTACGAGCAGTACTTC	CASTGGSTYEQYF
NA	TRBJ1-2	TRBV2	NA	TGTGCCAGCGGGGCCGAGCGCTATGGCTACACCTTC	CASGAERYGYTF
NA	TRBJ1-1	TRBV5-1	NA	TGCGCCAGCAGCGGGGCAGGTGAAGCTTTCTTT	CASSGAGEAFF
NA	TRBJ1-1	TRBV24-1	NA	TGTGCCACCTTTCGACAGGAAAAGCGAATGAACACTGAAGCTTTCTTT	CATFRQEKRMNTEAFF
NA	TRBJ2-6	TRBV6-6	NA	TGTGCCAGCAGTCCAACGACAGGCTTGGCTGGGGCCAACGTCCTGACTTTC	CASSPTTGLAGANVLTF
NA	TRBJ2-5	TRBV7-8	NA	TGTGCCAGCAGCTTAGGAGGGGGGGAACAAGAGACCCAGTACTTC	CASSLGGGEQETQYF